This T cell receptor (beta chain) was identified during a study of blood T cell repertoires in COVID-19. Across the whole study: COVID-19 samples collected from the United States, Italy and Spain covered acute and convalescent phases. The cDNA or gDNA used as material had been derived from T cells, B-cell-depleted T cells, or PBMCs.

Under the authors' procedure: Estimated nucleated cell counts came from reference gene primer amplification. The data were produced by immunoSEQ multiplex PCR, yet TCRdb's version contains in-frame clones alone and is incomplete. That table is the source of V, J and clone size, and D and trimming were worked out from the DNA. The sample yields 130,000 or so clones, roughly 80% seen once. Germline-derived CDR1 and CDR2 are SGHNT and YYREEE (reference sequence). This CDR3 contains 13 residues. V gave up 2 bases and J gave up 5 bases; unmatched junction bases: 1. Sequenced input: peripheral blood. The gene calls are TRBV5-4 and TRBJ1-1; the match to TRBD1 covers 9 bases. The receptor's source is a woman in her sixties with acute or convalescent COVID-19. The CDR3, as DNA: TGTGCCAGCAGCTTAGACAGGGGGACTGAAGCTTTCTTT. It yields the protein CASSLDRGTEAFF.